The text below deals with one T cell receptor (beta chain). Its antigen specificity is not known. Base qualities are missing; no much larger clone stands one base away. The data derive from a study of OX40 agonist ivuxolimab in advanced cancers. Regarding the research as a whole: Ivuxolimab, which targeted the costimulatory receptor OX40 (CD134), was an agonistic, fully human IgG2 monoclonal antibody. The paper reports the monotherapy dose-escalation portion (N of about 50 patients) of the phase I ivuxolimab trial. The dose-escalation cohort was about 83% male with a mean age of about 60 years, ranging from about 20 to 85. Three dose-escalation patients achieved partial responses, one with hepatocellular carcinoma and two with cutaneous melanoma. Patients were allowed to have had prior anti-PD-1, anti-PD-L1 or anti-CTLA-4 therapy, and 40% to 45% of the dose-escalation patients had previously received checkpoint inhibitors. Of the approximately 53 patients in dose escalation, about 20 had hepatocellular carcinoma, some 15 had melanoma, 9 had renal cell carcinoma and 9 had head and neck cancer. Intravenous ivuxolimab was administered to patients every 2 weeks at six dose levels: 0.01, 0.1, 0.3, 1.5, 3 and 10 mg/kg. The purpose of peripheral TCRbeta sequencing was to test whether ivuxolimab changed TCR sequence diversity and led to clonal T-cell expansion.

V and J are truncated by 5 bases and 4 bases respectively, leaving an intervening sequence of 9 bases. CDR1 and CDR2, looked up from the germline V gene (reference sequence), are LNHDA and SQIVND. The CDR3 starts with the cysteine, ends with the phenylalanine, and has 13 residues. Only the CDR3 DNA is retained, 39 bases long and in frame from the first base. Patients with autoimmune disease history or receiving systemic immunosuppression were excluded from the trial. Peripheral blood for TCR sequencing was collected from all dose cohorts at baseline, on cycle 4 day 1, and on cycle 7 day 1. Samples were obtained from an open-label, multicenter, first-in-human phase I dose-escalation trial of ivuxolimab. The trial enrolled adults with locally advanced or metastatic head and neck squamous cell, hepatocellular, melanoma or renal cell carcinoma. Before TCR sequencing, CD4+ and CD8+ T cells were separately sorted from peripheral blood.

Genomic DNA was isolated from the sorted cells so that the TCRbeta CDR3 region could be sequenced. The immunoSEQ Assay was used to sequence the TCRbeta CDR3 regions. TCRdb provides this immuneACCESS table in a form limited to in-frame rearrangements. Some clones are lacking; in checked studies, under half of them reflect an unresolved V gene, and why the rest are absent is not known. This sample comprises 50,000 to 55,000 clones, 84% of them detected only once. Around 4.3% of the sample is in the top ten clones. The full study reports these points: At doses of 0.1 to 3.0 mg/kg, clonal expansion of both CD4+ and CD8+ T cells in blood was seen between baseline and week 6. Antigen specificity was not determined for the clonally expanded peripheral T cells. In partial responders in the 0.1-3.0 mg/kg groups, normalized peripheral clonal expansion was found to be among the lowest, especially among CD8+ T cells. Low levels of normalized T-cell clonal expansion were also seen in some patients who did not respond. After ivuxolimab, expanded clones were on average more numerous among CD8+ T cells than among CD4+ T cells.

The source material was CD4+ or CD8+ T cells sorted from blood, sampled in a trial of the OX40 agonist ivuxolimab. The chain joins TRBV19 to TRBJ1-3; there is no confident call for the D gene. This TCR was recovered from an adult with an advanced solid tumor such as melanoma, head and neck, liver or kidney cancer. The base sequence is TGTGCCAGTAGTGGCAGGCAAGGAAACACCATATATTTT. It specifies CASSGRQGNTIYF.